The clone carrying this T cell receptor (beta chain) was seen only a few times. The antigen remains undetermined. The sample originates from a study of T cells after yellow fever vaccination. Study-wide results and limits: In post-booster samples, most primary-vaccination clones reappeared (around 95% CD4, roughly 90% CD8). Overlap between CD4 and CD8 compartments was detected for a small share of clonotypes.

Template switching by 5'RACE produced TCR cDNA, adding a universal primer site and UMIs. MiXCR, applied by TCRdb to the 5' RACE reads, yields one record per CDR3 protein. The sample has about 340,000 distinct CDR3 sequences, approximately 12% seen once. This CDR3 has 19 residues. Germline CDR1 reads SGHDN; CDR2 reads FVKESK. Trimming left V 2 bases short and J 0 bases short, with 17 bases between. The chain joins TRBV14 to TRBJ2-6; D unclear. The specimen comprised CD4+ T cells sorted from PBMCs, sampled 15 days after the yellow fever booster vaccination. The origin of this receptor is a man between 18 and 35 years old who received the YFV17D yellow fever vaccine. The CDR3 reads CASSQFLGRRSSGANVLTF. Written as DNA, the CDR3 is TGTGCCAGCAGCCAATTCTTGGGCAGGAGAAGCTCTGGGGCCAACGTCCTGACTTTC. Full variable domain (rest looked up from reference TRBV14 and TRBJ2-6): EAGVTQFPSHSVIEKGQTVTLRCDPISGHDNLYWYRRVMGKEIKFLLHFVKESKQDESGMPNNRFLAERTGGTYSTLKVQPAELEDSGVYFCASSQFLGRRSSGANVLTFGAGSRLTVL.